The present T cell receptor beta chain was sequenced within a study of T-cell memory formation after mild COVID-19. About the study: Clusters of TCRs were largely donor specific.

The germline gives CDR1 ENHRY, CDR2 SYGVKD. This CDR3 is 14 amino acids long. The V and J ends lost 8 bases and 6 bases, in that order; junction bases with no gene match: 11. Study-wide points: Some responding clones appeared in pre-infection memory, suggesting cross-reactive memory joined.

With respect to this clonotype: The antigen remains unidentified.

TCR alpha and TCR beta cDNA libraries with sample barcodes and UMIs came from 5'RACE using constant-segment primers. MiXCR was run by TCRdb on the 5' RACE reads, yielding one entry per CDR3 protein. Of roughly 200,000 distinct CDR3 sequences listed, 20% to 25% are singletons. The chain combines TRBV10-3 with TRBJ2-3; TRBD2 matches 7 bases. This TCR was recovered from an adult woman who had mild COVID-19 (a few samples of this study predate the infection). Cell type and time point are not known. The source material was PBMCs or a T cell subset sorted from them (not recorded which). For the CDR3, the DNA is TGTGCCATCTCCGGGGGGTCTTTCAGGGATACGCAGTATTTT. Its protein is CAISGGSFRDTQYF.